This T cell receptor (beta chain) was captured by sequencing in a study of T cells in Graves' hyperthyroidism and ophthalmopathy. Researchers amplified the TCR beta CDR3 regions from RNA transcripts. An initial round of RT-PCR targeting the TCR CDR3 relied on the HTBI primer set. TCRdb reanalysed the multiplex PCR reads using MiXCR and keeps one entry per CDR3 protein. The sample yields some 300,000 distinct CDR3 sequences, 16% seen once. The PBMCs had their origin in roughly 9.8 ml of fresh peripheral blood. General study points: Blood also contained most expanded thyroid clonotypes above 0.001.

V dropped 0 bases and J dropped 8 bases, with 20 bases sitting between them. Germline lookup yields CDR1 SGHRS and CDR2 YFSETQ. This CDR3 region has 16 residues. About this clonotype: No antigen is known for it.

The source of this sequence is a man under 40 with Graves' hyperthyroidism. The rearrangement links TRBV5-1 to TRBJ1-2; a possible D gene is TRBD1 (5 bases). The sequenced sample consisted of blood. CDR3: CASSLGSGRALGGYTF. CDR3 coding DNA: TGCGCCAGCAGCTTGGGTTCGGGCAGGGCGCTTGGGGGCTACACCTTC.